These T cell receptor beta chains were read from a single sample in a study of human T cells and chemical hapten exposure. TCRdb ran MiXCR on the RACE reads and lists one entry per CDR3 protein. The sample shows fewer than 400,000 distinct CDR3 sequences, roughly 6.9% of them seen only once. Sequencing used whole blood, obtained in connection with sensitization to the hapten diphenylcyclopropenone (DPC). These receptors were collected from a young woman with alopecia areata. Some clones in this sample may be carry-over from other donors' samples. Both conserved end residues are part of each CDR3. A D gene is named only where the DNA matches it firmly. Size values are once, few and many counts, or a class for expanded clones, and some rows have none.

v_call	clone_size	d_call	j_call	cdr3_nt	cdr3_aa
TRBV29-1	many	NA	TRBJ2-3	TGCAGCTTATTCGACAGCGACACAGATACGCAGTATTTT	CSLFDSDTDTQYF
TRBV12-3/TRBV12-4	few	NA	TRBJ1-4	TGTGCCAGCAGCTTTTCGAGTGAAAAACTGTTTTTT	CASSFSSEKLFF
TRBV12-3/TRBV12-4	NA	NA	TRBJ2-3	TGTGCCAGCAGTTCCTTGGCGGGGCGTAGCACAGATACGCAGTATTTT	CASSSLAGRSTDTQYF
TRBV20-1	many	TRBD1	TRBJ1-1	TGCAGTGCTAGGTCAGGGGGGAGCACTGAAGCTTTCTTT	CSARSGGSTEAFF
TRBV6-5	many	NA	TRBJ2-1	TGTGCCAGCAAGCAGGGATACAATGAGCAGTTCTTC	CASKQGYNEQFF
TRBV18	few	NA	TRBJ1-4	TGTGCCAGCTCACCACCGTACGGTAATGAAAAACTGTTTTTT	CASSPPYGNEKLFF
TRBV12-3/TRBV12-4	NA	NA	TRBJ1-2	TGTGCCAGCAGTCCACCGAAGTCCGGACGGCCCTTTAACTATGGCTACACCTTC	CASSPPKSGRPFNYGYTF
TRBV24-1	many	NA	TRBJ2-2	TGTGCCACCAGTGCCAGAACGGGGGCCACCGGGGAGCTGTTTTTT	CATSARTGATGELFF
TRBV4-2	few	NA	TRBJ1-1	TGTGCCAGCATCTTGTTTCGCACTGAAGCTTTCTTT	CASILFRTEAFF
TRBV7-6	NA	NA	TRBJ1-4	TGTGCCAGCGGGTCGGGGCCTAATGAAAAACTGTTTTTT	CASGSGPNEKLFF
TRBV4-3	few	NA	TRBJ1-2	TGCGCCAGCAGCCAAGATGAGACGACTAACTATGGCTACACCTTC	CASSQDETTNYGYTF
TRBV12-3/TRBV12-4	NA	NA	TRBJ1-5	TGTGCCAGCAGTTTAGGGGGACCCCAGCCCCAGCATTTT	CASSLGGPQPQHF
TRBV18	many	NA	TRBJ1-5	TGTGCCAGCAGCCCCGGAAGCAATCAGCCCCAGCATTTT	CASSPGSNQPQHF
TRBV6-6	few	NA	TRBJ2-3	TGTGCCACCTCCCAAAGAAGCCGCACAGATACGCAGTATTTT	CATSQRSRTDTQYF
TRBV27	many	TRBD1	TRBJ1-1	TGTGCCAGCAGGGACCCTGGGGACAGGACCCTAGGGTCGTCACAAGCTTTCTTT	CASRDPGDRTLGSSQAFF
TRBV4-3	many	NA	TRBJ2-2	TGCGCCAGCAGCTTCGAACAGGGCGGCCTCACCGGGGAGCTGTTTTTT	CASSFEQGGLTGELFF
TRBV6-2/TRBV6-3	NA	NA	TRBJ1-2	TGTGCCAGCAGTTCCGTGAGGCGGGGACATGGCTACACCTTC	CASSSVRRGHGYTF
TRBV20-1	few	NA	TRBJ1-3	TGCAGTGCTCCACAGGGTGGGTCTGGAAACACCATATATTTT	CSAPQGGSGNTIYF
TRBV7-2	few	TRBD1	TRBJ1-6	TGTGCCAGCAGCTTGGAACAGGGGCGGTATGGTCCCCTCCACTTT	CASSLEQGRYGPLHF
TRBV7-2	NA	TRBD1	TRBJ1-1	TGTGCCAGCAGCTTAGTAAGGACAGGGAACACTGAAGCTTTCTTT	CASSLVRTGNTEAFF
TRBV12-3/TRBV12-4	few	NA	TRBJ1-2	TGTGCCAGCAGTCCCCAAGGGACACTATCCCTAGGCTACACCTTC	CASSPQGTLSLGYTF
TRBV29-1	many	NA	TRBJ2-3	TGCAGCGTTGAAGATTTCACAGATACGCAGTATTTT	CSVEDFTDTQYF
TRBV7-2	few	NA	TRBJ1-6	TGTGCCAGCAGCCCTCGGCCCGGATATTCACCCCTCCACTTT	CASSPRPGYSPLHF
TRBV2	NA	NA	TRBJ1-6	TGTGCCAGCAGTGAAGTTTACGACCAACCCCTCCACTTT	CASSEVYDQPLHF
TRBV20-1	many	NA	TRBJ2-5	TGCAGTGCTAGAGACGTGAGAGGGAACAACCAAGAGACCCAGTACTTC	CSARDVRGNNQETQYF
TRBV4-1	many	TRBD1	TRBJ1-1	TGCGCCAGCAGCCAAGTCCCCACAGGGGGTACTGAAGCTTTCTTT	CASSQVPTGGTEAFF
TRBV28	NA	NA	TRBJ2-6	TGTGCCAGCAGCACCATCTTTAGCTCTGGGGCCAACGTCCTGACTTTC	CASSTIFSSGANVLTF
TRBV4-3	few	NA	TRBJ2-1	TGCGCCAGCAGCCAAGACAGGGGCCCGGGGTACAATGAGCAGTTCTTC	CASSQDRGPGYNEQFF
TRBV27	NA	NA	TRBJ1-5	TGTGCCAGCAGTTTAGTAGGGACGCAGCCCCAGCATTTT	CASSLVGTQPQHF
TRBV5-4	few	TRBD2	TRBJ2-3	TGTGCCAGCAACGAGTGGTCTAGCGGTGGCACAGATACGCAGTATTTT	CASNEWSSGGTDTQYF
TRBV29-1	few	TRBD1	TRBJ2-7	TGCAGCGTTGCCTACCGGGACAGGCAGACCTACGAGCAGTACTTC	CSVAYRDRQTYEQYF
TRBV20-1	few	NA	TRBJ1-6	TGCAGTGCTAGAGATGTAATCCAAAATTCACCCCTCCACTTT	CSARDVIQNSPLHF
TRBV2	many	NA	TRBJ1-5	TGTGCCAGCAGGGAAAGGGGTTTACTAAATCAGCCCCAGCATTTT	CASRERGLLNQPQHF
TRBV7-2	NA	TRBD2	TRBJ2-3	TGTGCCAGCAGCCTCCAGGGGAGCGGGGGTAAAGATACGCAGTATTTT	CASSLQGSGGKDTQYF
TRBV29-1	many	NA	TRBJ2-5	TGCAGCGTTGAAGGGACCGAAAACCAAGAGACCCAGTACTTC	CSVEGTENQETQYF
TRBV11-3	NA	TRBD2	TRBJ2-1	TGTGCCAGCAGCTTGCGGACTAGCCCTACTCCGTTCTTC	CASSLRTSPTPFF
TRBV7-6	many	TRBD2	TRBJ2-2	TGTGCCAGCTCTCCCCGGGGGGGTTACACCGGGGAGCTGTTTTTT	CASSPRGGYTGELFF
TRBV20-1	NA	TRBD1	TRBJ2-1	TGCAGTGCTAGAGATTCGGGCAGGGGGCTTAGAGATGAGCAGTTCTTC	CSARDSGRGLRDEQFF
TRBV6-5	few	TRBD1	TRBJ1-1	TGTGCCAGCAGTTACTTACAGGGGGCGAACACTGAAGCTTTCTTT	CASSYLQGANTEAFF
TRBV3-1	NA	TRBD1	TRBJ1-5	TGTGCCAGCAGCGTGGGAACAGGGGATAGCAATCAGCCCCAGCATTTT	CASSVGTGDSNQPQHF
TRBV4-1	NA	NA	TRBJ1-1	TGCGCCAGCAGCCAAGACCCGGGGTTCGGCACTGAAGCTTTCTTT	CASSQDPGFGTEAFF